The 16 T cell receptor beta chains presented below share a single source sample, sequenced in a study of OX40 agonist ivuxolimab in advanced cancers. Assay used: immunoSEQ multiplex PCR; TCRdb lists only in-frame clones, some missing. The sample lists 92,000 or so clones, 85% to 90% occurring once. Sequencing used CD4+ or CD8+ T cells sorted from blood, obtained in a trial of the OX40 agonist ivuxolimab. These receptor sequences come from an adult with an advanced solid tumor such as melanoma, head and neck, liver or kidney cancer.

The rearrangement uses TRBV2 and TRBJ1-5; no reliable D call. The CDR3 has 13 residues. V lost 7 bases, J lost 5 bases, and 12 bases lay in between. Germline CDR1 is SNHLY and CDR2 is FYNNEI. Here the CDR3 reads CASKFLWDQPQHF. Written as DNA, the CDR3 is TGTGCCAGCAAATTCCTTTGGGATCAGCCCCAGCATTTT.

The rearrangement links TRBV27 to TRBJ2-1; 8 nucleotides align to TRBD2. The CDR3 covers 15 residues. Trimming at V came to 3 bases and at J to 2 bases, leaving 3 bases not matched to a gene. Per germline, CDR1 MNHEY and CDR2 SMNVEV (reference sequence). This CDR3 reads CASSLGGGPYNEQFF. As DNA, the CDR3 is TGTGCCAGCAGTTTGGGCGGGGGGCCCTACAATGAGCAGTTCTTC.

The chain links TRBV28 to TRBJ1-2; possibly TRBD1 for D (6 bases). The CDR3 is 17 amino acids. With 3 bases removed from V and 6 bases from J, the gap between germline ends came to 23 bases. Germline V lookup: CDR1 MDHEN, CDR2 SYDVKM. CDR3 protein: CASSFYYREAGLHGYTF. The CDR3 coding sequence is TGTGCCAGCAGTTTCTACTACAGGGAAGCGGGGCTGCATGGCTACACCTTC.

The chain is built from TRBV6-1 and TRBJ1-1; tentative D call: TRBD1 (5 bases). Germline loops: CDR1 MNHNS, CDR2 SASEGT. Between the trimmed V and J ends, which lost 3 bases and 4 bases, there was a span of 15 bases. The CDR3 runs 15 residues. DNA for the CDR3: TGTGCCAGCAGTGATTCGGTGTCGGGGCCCACTGAAGCTTTCTTT. Its protein product is CASSDSVSGPTEAFF.

The chain joins TRBV30 to TRBJ2-7; TRBD2 might be the D (6 bases). CDR1 GTSNPN and CDR2 SVGIG come from the germline V gene (reference sequence). The CDR3 is made up of 12 amino acids. The V end was cut by 5 bases, the J end by 9 bases, with 17 bases between. For the CDR3, the DNA is TGTGCCTGGGTAACCTCCGGGACTTTGCAGTACTTC. Protein: CAWVTSGTLQYF.

The chain uses TRBV11-2 and TRBJ1-2, with a tentative D call TRBD1 (5 bases). The CDR3 spans 14 residues. Germline V lookup: CDR1 SGHAT, CDR2 FQNNGV. Between the trimmed V and J ends, which lost 6 bases and 4 bases, there was a span of 15 bases. Here the CDR3 DNA reads TGTGCCAGCAGTTCCCCTGGGGGGGTCTATGGCTACACCTTC. This codes for CASSSPGGVYGYTF.

This chain connects TRBV11-3 to TRBJ2-1, with 8 bases that match TRBD2. Trimming at V came to 5 bases and at J to 6 bases, leaving 12 bases not matched to a gene. Germline V gene data show CDR1 as SGHNT and CDR2 as YENEEA. CDR3 size: 16 residues. The DNA of the CDR3 is TGTGCCAGCAGCAGGGGGTTAAGCGGGAGAGGCAATGAGCAGTTCTTC. Amino acids: CASSRGLSGRGNEQFF. Full variable domain (outside the CDR3, taken from reference TRBV11-3 and TRBJ2-1): EAGVVQSPRYKIIEKKQPVAFWCNPISGHNTLYWYLQNLGQGPELLIRYENEEAVDDSQLPKDRFSAERLKGVDSTLKIQPAELGDSAVYLCASSRGLSGRGNEQFFGPGTRLTVL.

The genes are TRBV12-5 and TRBJ2-3; D is unresolved. The CDR3 has 13 amino acids. Germline assignment: CDR1 LGHNT and CDR2 FRNRAP. The V end lost 1 base, the J end lost 5 bases, and 7 bases lay between the germline ends. CDR3 loop: CASGLEWGDTQYF. The CDR3 region has the DNA TGTGCTAGTGGTTTGGAGTGGGGAGATACGCAGTATTTT.

V gene TRBV10-3 combines with J gene TRBJ1-6, with no clear D. Germline CDR1 ENHRY, CDR2 SYGVKD. The ends were cut back, 5 bases at V and 13 bases at J, with 21 bases in the middle. The CDR3 is 15 residues long. The CDR3 sequence: CAISPIERATGPLHF. The CDR3 DNA sequence: TGTGCCATCAGTCCGATTGAACGGGCCACGGGGCCCCTCCACTTT.

J is TRBJ1-4 and V is TRBV7-8; D possibly corresponds to TRBD1 (6 bases). CDR3 length: 15 amino acids. CDR1 is SGHVS and CDR2 is FQNEAQ in the germline V gene. V was cut by 5 bases and J by 5 bases, with 15 bases left in between. The CDR3 sequence is CASSTTGPGNEKLFF. The DNA of the CDR3 is TGTGCCAGCAGCACTACAGGGCCCGGGAATGAAAAACTGTTTTTT.

This clone was counted between two and nine times. V usage is TRBV29-1 and J usage is TRBJ2-5; TRBD1 is a possible D gene (6 bases). There are 13 residues in the CDR3. Between the trimmed V and J ends, which lost 6 bases and 1 base, there was a span of 12 bases. From germline, CDR1 is SQVTM and CDR2 ANQGSEA. CDR3 coding DNA: TGCAGCGTAGGGGGTGCGGTCCAAGAGACCCAGTACTTC. It specifies CSVGGAVQETQYF.

The rearrangement links TRBV27 to TRBJ2-7; D uncertain. The length of the CDR3 is 13 residues. Per germline, CDR1 MNHEY and CDR2 SMNVEV (reference sequence). Between the trimmed V and J ends, which lost 3 bases and 5 bases, there was a span of 11 bases. Written as DNA, the CDR3 is TGTGCCAGCAGTTTTTCTAGGATCCACGAGCAGTACTTC. Protein: CASSFSRIHEQYF.

The CDR3 coding sequence is TGTGCCAGCAGCTTTAGGCAGGGATACGAGCAGTACTTC. This encodes CASSFRQGYEQYF. This chain connects TRBV12-1 to TRBJ2-5; the D call in the table, TRBD1, was not verified against the DNA. TRBJ2-7 explains the end of the DNA better; the J call may be wrong. TRBV12-1 is shown as a pseudogene. The CDR3 totals 13 residues.

The chain combines TRBV15 with TRBJ1-6; D call uncertain. This CDR3 is built from 16 residues. Germline V lookup: CDR1 LNHNV, CDR2 YYDKDF (reference sequence). V was cut by 0 bases and J by 6 bases, with 12 bases left in between. CDR3 loop: CATSRDWQRLNSPLHF. The CDR3 DNA reads TGTGCCACCAGCAGAGATTGGCAGAGACTTAATTCACCCCTCCACTTT. The variable domain in full, with the rest retrieved from reference TRBV15 and TRBJ1-6, is DAMVIQNPRYQVTQFGKPVTLSCSQTLNHNVMYWYQQKSSQAPKLLFHYYDKDFNNEADTPDNFQSRRPNTSFCFLDIRSPGLGDTAMYLCATSRDWQRLNSPLHFGNGTRLTVT.

The chain is built from TRBV19 and TRBJ1-5; D gene uncertain. The CDR3 has 13 residues. In germline, CDR1 is LNHDA, CDR2 SQIVND (reference sequence). V lost 0 bases, J lost 2 bases, and 2 bases lay in between. The chain's CDR3 is CASSIEGNQPQHF. The CDR3 DNA reads TGTGCCAGTAGTATAGAGGGCAATCAGCCCCAGCATTTT. Together with reference TRBV19 and TRBJ1-5, the CDR3 gives the full variable domain: DGGITQSPKYLFRKEGQNVTLSCEQNLNHDAMYWYRQDPGQGLRLIYYSQIVNDFQKGDIAEGYSVSREKKESFPLTVTSAQKNPTAFYLCASSIEGNQPQHFGDGTRLSIL.

V and J are TRBV27 and TRBJ2-1; D unclear. Germline CDR1 and CDR2: MNHEY and SMNVEV (reference sequence). Trimming cost V 2 bases and J 3 bases, with 8 bases left between them. CDR3 length: 14 residues. DNA for the CDR3: TGTGCCAGCAGTTTAGACCGGAACTACAATGAGCAGTTCTTC. Its protein is CASSLDRNYNEQFF.